The T cell receptor beta chain described here comes from a study of T cells in Graves' hyperthyroidism and ophthalmopathy. With duration under 3 months, ophthalmopathy was active: Clinical Activity Score at least 3, NOSPECS at least 4. Amplification of TCR beta CDR3 regions was performed using RNA transcripts as template. An initial round of RT-PCR targeting the TCR CDR3 relied on the HTBI primer set. Each CDR3 protein gets one entry after TCRdb re-called the multiplex PCR reads with MiXCR. The sample lists 500,000 to 550,000 distinct CDR3 sequences; 15% to 20% were seen once. Germline CDR1 and CDR2: SGHRS and YFSETQ. The CDR3 runs 15 residues. V lost 3 bases, J lost 7 bases, and 10 bases stayed unmatched.

The genes are TRBV5-1 and TRBJ2-7; 10 bases agree with TRBD1. The sequence was obtained from a man aged 40-49 years with Graves' ophthalmopathy. Sequenced material: blood. The CDR3 sequence is CASSSGGTGAKEQYF. The CDR3 DNA is TGCGCCAGCAGCTCGGGGGGGACAGGGGCGAAGGAGCAGTACTTC.